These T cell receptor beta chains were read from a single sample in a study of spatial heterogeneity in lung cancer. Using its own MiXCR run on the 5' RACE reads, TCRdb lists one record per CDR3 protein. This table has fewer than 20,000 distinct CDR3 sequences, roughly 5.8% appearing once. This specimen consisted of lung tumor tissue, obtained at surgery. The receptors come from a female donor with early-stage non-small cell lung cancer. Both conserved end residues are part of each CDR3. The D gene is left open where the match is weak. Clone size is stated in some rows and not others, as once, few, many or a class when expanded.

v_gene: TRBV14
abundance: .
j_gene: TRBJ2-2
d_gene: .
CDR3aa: CASSPLTGLLPGELFF
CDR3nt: TGTGCCAGCAGCCCGTTGACAGGTCTACTGCCCGGGGAGCTGTTTTTT

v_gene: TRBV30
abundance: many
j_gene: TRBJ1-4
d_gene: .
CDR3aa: CAWSGLSAGGSEKLFF
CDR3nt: TGTGCCTGGAGTGGCCTTTCAGCGGGGGGGAGTGAAAAACTGTTTTTT

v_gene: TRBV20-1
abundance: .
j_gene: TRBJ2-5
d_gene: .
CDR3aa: CSATIGATEETQYF
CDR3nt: TGCAGTGCTACCATCGGGGCCACGGAGGAGACCCAGTACTTC

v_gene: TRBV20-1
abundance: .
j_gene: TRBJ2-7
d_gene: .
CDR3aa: CSARDGSPQYF
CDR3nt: TGCAGTGCTAGAGATGGGAGCCCCCAGTACTTC

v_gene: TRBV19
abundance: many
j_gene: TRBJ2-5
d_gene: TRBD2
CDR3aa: CASSFSSGRSQETQYF
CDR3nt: TGTGCCAGTAGTTTTTCTAGCGGGAGGTCGCAAGAGACCCAGTACTTC

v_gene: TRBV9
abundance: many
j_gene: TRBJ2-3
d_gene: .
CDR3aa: CASSPLLDTQYF
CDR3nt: TGTGCCAGCAGCCCACTGTTAGATACGCAGTATTTT

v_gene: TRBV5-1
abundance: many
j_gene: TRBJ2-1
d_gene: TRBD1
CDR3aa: CASSRTFQNRGLGNEQFF
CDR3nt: TGCGCCAGCAGCCGGACCTTTCAAAACAGGGGGTTAGGCAATGAGCAGTTCTTC

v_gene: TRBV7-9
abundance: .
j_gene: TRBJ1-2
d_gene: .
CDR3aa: CASSLEALFEGYTF
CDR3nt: TGTGCCAGCAGCTTGGAGGCGTTATTCGAGGGCTACACCTTC

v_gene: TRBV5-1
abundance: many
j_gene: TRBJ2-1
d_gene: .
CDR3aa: CASSLVASVDEQFF
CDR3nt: TGCGCCAGCAGCTTGGTGGCTAGCGTCGATGAGCAGTTCTTC

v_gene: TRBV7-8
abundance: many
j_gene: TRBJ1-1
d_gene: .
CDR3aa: CASTLDTHTEAFF
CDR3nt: TGTGCCAGCACCCTCGACACCCACACTGAAGCTTTCTTT

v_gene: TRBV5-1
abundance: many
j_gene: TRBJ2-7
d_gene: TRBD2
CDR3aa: CASSPRAGVSYEQYF
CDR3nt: TGCGCCAGCAGCCCGCGGGCGGGAGTTTCCTACGAGCAGTACTTC

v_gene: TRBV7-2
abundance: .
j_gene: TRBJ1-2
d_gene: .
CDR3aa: CASSFTEGANYGYTF
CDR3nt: TGTGCCAGCAGCTTTACGGAGGGGGCTAACTATGGCTACACCTTC

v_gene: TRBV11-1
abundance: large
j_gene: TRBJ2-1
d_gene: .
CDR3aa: CASSLEQLNEQFF
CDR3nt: TGTGCCAGCAGCTTAGAACAACTCAATGAGCAGTTCTTC

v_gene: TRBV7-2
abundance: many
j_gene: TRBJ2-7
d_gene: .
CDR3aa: CASSLAGQSAYEQYF
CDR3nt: TGTGCCAGCAGCTTAGCGGGTCAGTCCGCCTACGAGCAGTACTTC

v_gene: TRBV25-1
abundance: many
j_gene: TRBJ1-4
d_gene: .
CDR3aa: CASSERAGATNEKLFF
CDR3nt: TGTGCCAGCAGTGAACGCGCTGGGGCAACTAATGAAAAACTGTTTTTT

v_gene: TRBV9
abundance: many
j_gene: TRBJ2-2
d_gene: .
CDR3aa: CASSVVTGTGELFF
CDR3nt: TGTGCCAGCAGCGTAGTTACGGGAACCGGGGAGCTGTTTTTT

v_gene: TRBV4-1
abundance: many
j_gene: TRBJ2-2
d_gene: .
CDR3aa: CASSQAGTGELFF
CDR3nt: TGCGCCAGCAGCCAAGCCGGCACCGGGGAGCTGTTTTTT

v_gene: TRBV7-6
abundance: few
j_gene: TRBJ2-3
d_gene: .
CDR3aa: CASSSLPPGGSSTDTQYF
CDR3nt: TGTGCCAGCAGCTCATTACCCCCGGGCGGATCAAGTACAGATACGCAGTATTTT

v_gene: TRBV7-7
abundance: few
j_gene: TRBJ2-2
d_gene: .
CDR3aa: CASREGANTGELFF
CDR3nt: TGTGCCAGCAGGGAGGGGGCGAACACCGGGGAGCTGTTTTTT

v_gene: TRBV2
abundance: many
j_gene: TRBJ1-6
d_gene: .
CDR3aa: CASIDNYNSPLHF
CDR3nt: TGTGCCAGCATAGACAACTATAATTCACCCCTCCACTTT

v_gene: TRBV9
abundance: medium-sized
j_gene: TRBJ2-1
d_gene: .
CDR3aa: CASSVEAEQFF
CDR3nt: TGTGCCAGCAGCGTAGAAGCTGAGCAGTTCTTC

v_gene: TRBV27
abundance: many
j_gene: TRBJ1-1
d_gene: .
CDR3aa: CASSLGTLGNTEAFF
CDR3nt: TGTGCCAGCAGTCTGGGGACTCTCGGGAACACTGAAGCTTTCTTT

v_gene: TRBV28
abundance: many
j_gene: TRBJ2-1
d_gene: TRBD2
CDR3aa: CASSFGAGEANEQFF
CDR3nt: TGTGCCAGCAGTTTCGGGGCGGGAGAGGCAAATGAGCAGTTCTTC

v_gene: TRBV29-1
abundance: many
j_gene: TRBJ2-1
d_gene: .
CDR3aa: CSVEGRYNEQFF
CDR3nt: TGCAGCGTTGAGGGAAGATACAATGAGCAGTTCTTC

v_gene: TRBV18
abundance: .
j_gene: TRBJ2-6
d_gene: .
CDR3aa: CASSPSSVANVLTF
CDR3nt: TGTGCCAGCTCACCTTCCTCTGTGGCCAACGTCCTGACTTTC

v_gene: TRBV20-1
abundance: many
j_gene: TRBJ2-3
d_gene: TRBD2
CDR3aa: CSASPSSGGTDTQYF
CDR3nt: TGCAGTGCTAGCCCGTCTAGCGGGGGCACAGATACGCAGTATTTT

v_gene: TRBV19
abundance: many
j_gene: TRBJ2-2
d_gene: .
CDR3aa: CASSTGVVTGELFF
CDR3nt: TGTGCCAGTAGTACGGGAGTGGTCACCGGGGAGCTGTTTTTT

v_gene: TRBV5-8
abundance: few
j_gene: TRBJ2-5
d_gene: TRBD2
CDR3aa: CASSLVSAGGKETQYF
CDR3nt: TGTGCCAGCAGCTTGGTTTCAGCGGGAGGGAAAGAGACCCAGTACTTC

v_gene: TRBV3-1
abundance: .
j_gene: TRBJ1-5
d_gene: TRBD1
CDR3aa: CASGTGNQPQHF
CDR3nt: TGTGCCAGCGGGACAGGTAATCAGCCCCAGCATTTT

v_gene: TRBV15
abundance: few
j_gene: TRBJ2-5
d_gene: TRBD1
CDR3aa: CATSTAGGRSETQYF
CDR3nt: TGTGCCACCAGCACCGCAGGGGGAAGGTCAGAGACCCAGTACTTC

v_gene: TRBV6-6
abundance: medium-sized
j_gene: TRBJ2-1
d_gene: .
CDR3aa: CASSYSYNEQFF
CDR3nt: TGTGCCAGCAGTTACTCGTACAATGAGCAGTTCTTC

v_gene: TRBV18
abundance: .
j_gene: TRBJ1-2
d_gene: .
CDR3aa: CASSPNEGLGYTF
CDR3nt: TGTGCCAGCTCACCAAATGAGGGCTTGGGCTACACCTTC

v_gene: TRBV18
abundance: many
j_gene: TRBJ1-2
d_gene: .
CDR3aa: CASSKGTENGYTF
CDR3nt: TGTGCCAGCTCAAAGGGGACTGAGAATGGCTACACCTTC

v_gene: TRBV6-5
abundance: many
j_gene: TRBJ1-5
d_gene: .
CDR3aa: CASSYSGPGKQPQHF
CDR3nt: TGTGCCAGCAGTTACTCCGGCCCCGGAAAACAGCCCCAGCATTTT

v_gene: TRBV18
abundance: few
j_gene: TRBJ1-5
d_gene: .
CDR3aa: CASSPTGPGPDQPQHF
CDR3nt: TGTGCCAGCTCACCAACGGGGCCCGGTCCGGATCAGCCCCAGCATTTT

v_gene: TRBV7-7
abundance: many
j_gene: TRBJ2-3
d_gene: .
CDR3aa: CASSPRTDNTQYF
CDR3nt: TGTGCTAGCAGCCCTCGGACTGATAATACGCAGTATTTT

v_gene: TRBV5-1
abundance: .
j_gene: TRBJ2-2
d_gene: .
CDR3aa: CASSLRETSTGELFF
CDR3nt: TGCGCCAGCAGCTTGCGTGAGACTTCGACCGGGGAGCTGTTTTTT

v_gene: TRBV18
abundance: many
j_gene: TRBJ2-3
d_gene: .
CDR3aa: CASSPPTVGDTQYF
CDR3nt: TGTGCCAGCTCACCTCCTACCGTCGGAGATACGCAGTATTTT

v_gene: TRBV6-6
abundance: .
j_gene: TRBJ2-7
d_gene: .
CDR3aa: CASSSVPYREQYF
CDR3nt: TGTGCCAGCAGTTCCGTACCGTATCGCGAGCAGTACTTC

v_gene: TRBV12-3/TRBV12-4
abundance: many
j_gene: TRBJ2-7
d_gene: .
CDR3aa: CASSLPGSEQYF
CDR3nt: TGTGCCAGCAGTTTACCAGGATCGGAGCAGTACTTC